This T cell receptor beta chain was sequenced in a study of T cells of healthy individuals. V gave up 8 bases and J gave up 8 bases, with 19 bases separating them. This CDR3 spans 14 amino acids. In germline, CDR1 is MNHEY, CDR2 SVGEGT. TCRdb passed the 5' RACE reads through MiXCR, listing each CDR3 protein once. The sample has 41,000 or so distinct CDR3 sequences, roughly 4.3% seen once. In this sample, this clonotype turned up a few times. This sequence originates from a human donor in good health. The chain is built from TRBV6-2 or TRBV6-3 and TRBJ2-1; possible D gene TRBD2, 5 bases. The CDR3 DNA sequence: TGTGCCAGCCGCCCGGGCACGCCGGAGGATGAGCAGTTCTTC. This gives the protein CASRPGTPEDEQFF.